At least ten counts were recorded for the clone carrying this T cell receptor (beta chain). What it binds is not known. The read stops 3 residues short of the end of the CDR3; the missing end is completed from the germline J gene. This sample is part of a study of T cell clonality in common variable immunodeficiency. Findings and limits, study-wide: Reportedly, TCR beta sequences from common variable immunodeficiency showed fewer deletions and N-nucleotide insertions.

The repertoire was sequenced with immunoSEQ multiplex PCR; TCRdb's copy has only in-frame clones and lacks some. This sample carries about 47,000 clones, none of them present only once. V shed 0 bases, J shed 6 bases, and the junction held 8 bases outside the gene matches. The CDR3 runs to 16 residues. Germline CDR1 MGHRA, CDR2 YSYEKL. This chain joins TRBV4-1 and TRBJ1-5; 7 bases are shared with TRBD1. The sequenced sample was peripheral blood mononuclear cells. The sequence was obtained from a person aged 18-69 years in good health. Partial CDR3 DNA: TGCGCCAGCAGCCAAGATCAGTCAGGGGGGATTCAGCCC. Translation: CASSQDQSGGIQP. The complete CDR3 reads CASSQDQSGGIQPQHF.